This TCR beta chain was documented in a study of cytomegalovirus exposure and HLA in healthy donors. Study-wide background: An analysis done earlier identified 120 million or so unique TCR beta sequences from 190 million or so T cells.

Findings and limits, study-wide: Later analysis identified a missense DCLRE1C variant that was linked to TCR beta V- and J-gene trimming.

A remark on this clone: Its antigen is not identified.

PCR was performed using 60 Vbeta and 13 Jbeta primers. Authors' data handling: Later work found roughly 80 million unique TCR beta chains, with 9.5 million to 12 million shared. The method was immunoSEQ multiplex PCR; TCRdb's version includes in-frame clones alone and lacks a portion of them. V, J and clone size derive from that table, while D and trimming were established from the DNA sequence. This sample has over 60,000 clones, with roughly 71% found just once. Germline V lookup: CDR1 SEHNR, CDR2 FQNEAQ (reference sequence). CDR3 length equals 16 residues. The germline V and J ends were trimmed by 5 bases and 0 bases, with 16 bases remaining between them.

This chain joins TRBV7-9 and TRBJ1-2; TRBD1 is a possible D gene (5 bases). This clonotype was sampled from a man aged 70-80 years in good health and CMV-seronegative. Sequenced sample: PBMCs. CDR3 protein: CASSQPTVTTNYGYTF. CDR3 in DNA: TGTGCCAGCAGCCAACCGACAGTAACCACTAACTATGGCTACACCTTC.